The T cell receptor beta chain under discussion was sequenced for a study of T cells in Graves' hyperthyroidism and ophthalmopathy (dated by TCRdb to about 2019). Regarding the research as a whole: Peripheral blood was sampled at the time of initial diagnosis, prior to any treatment. According to the paper, TCR Vbeta CDR3 sequencing was carried out on approximately 140 peripheral blood samples, which came from some 41 ophthalmopathy, under 85 hyperthyroidism and about 17 progressor patients. Following sampling, methimazole starting at 30 mg daily was given to hyperthyroidism patients, and high-dose intravenous methylprednisolone was given to ophthalmopathy patients. The approximately 98 discovery patients were randomly divided into training and test sets at a 7:3 ratio. In about six Graves' hyperthyroidism patients, the study also compared T-cell repertoires from thyroid tissue with T-cell repertoires from blood. Prospective prediction of ophthalmopathy was tested in an independent validation cohort consisting of roughly 20 hyperthyroidism patients and more than 15 patients who later progressed to ophthalmopathy. A discovery cohort of approximately 100 patients, 43 with Graves' ophthalmopathy and 57 with stable Graves' hyperthyroidism, was used to find distinguishing TCR V-J signatures.

With regard to this clonotype: The antigen this receptor binds is unknown. There are no base qualities to consult, and no much larger clone falls within one base.

V loses 4 bases of germline sequence and J loses 4 bases, and the interval between the two ends is 11 bases. The CDR3 runs 14 residues from the cysteine to the phenylalanine. CDR3 DNA is the only sequence kept; it has 42 bases, read in frame from the first base. The TCR beta CDR3 regions were amplified from the RNA transcripts. The TCR CDR3 was subjected to a first round of RT-PCR using the HTBI primer set and the Qiagen OneStep RT-PCR kit. Libraries were constructed in a second round of multiplex PCR, after which size selection and purification were carried out. Libraries were sequenced paired-end with 100 bp reads on an Illumina HiSeq2000. The authors' pipeline ran thus. SOAPnuke was used to process the raw data, with reads discarded if the reads contained adapters or uncalled bases, had a mean Phred below 15, or lacked an exact constant-primer or identifier match. COPE v1.2.5 was used to merge high-quality paired reads, and clonotypes were defined as unique nucleotide sequences. MiTCR v1.1 was used to align the clonotypes against IMGT TRBV, TRBD and TRBJ reference segments. The analysis included only V-J combinations with a frequency above 0.0001, which together covered around 99% of the repertoires. The TCS score was defined as the ratio of F50 (clonal expansion) to E x V (chaos), calculated using BLOSUM62-based TCRdist between CDR3 peptides within each V-J. Welch's t-statistics and random forest reduced fewer than 600 V-J features to some 14, which were used in a naive Bayes classifier (R e1071). TCRdb applied fastp at Q25 and MiXCR to the public reads, then kept only in-frame beta chains. Duplicate CDR3 protein sequences are folded into a single record with the most common DNA and genes. The V and J calls follow TCRdb's processing rather than the paper's. Here the sample has roughly 700,000 distinct CDR3 sequences; around 13% occur a single time. The ten most abundant clones make up roughly 10% of the sample.

Graves' hyperthyroidism was defined as stable when no progression to ophthalmopathy occurred over 18 months of follow-up. Hyperthyroidism patients were aged 18 to 65 years and newly diagnosed, with disease duration of less than 2 months. Exclusion was applied to patients with uncontrolled infections, other autoimmune diseases, pregnancy or lactation. Diagnoses were established on the basis of clinical symptoms, serum thyroxine and TRAb, thyroid ultrasound, and orbital computed tomography. PBMCs were separated from roughly 10 ml of fresh peripheral blood using Ficoll-Paque density gradient centrifugation. Trizol reagent was used to extract total RNA, and RNA quality was then checked on an Agilent 2100 Bioanalyzer. Broader findings and caveats from the paper: Most expanded thyroid clonotypes (frequency above 0.001) were also detected in blood, suggesting blood repertoires may reflect thyroid immune responses. Ophthalmopathy was separated from stable hyperthyroidism by a 13 V-J signature model, with 85% to 90% sensitivity and roughly 84% specificity obtained in cross-validation and 80%/75% obtained in testing. During validation, the model predicted progression to ophthalmopathy a median of roughly six months ahead of onset, with almost 71% sensitivity and about 72% specificity. Sample size was not statistically predetermined, and investigators were not blinded to group allocation.

Sequencing was carried out using blood. The V and J segments used are TRBV12-3 or TRBV12-4 and TRBJ2-1; the D gene cannot be resolved reliably. This clonotype was obtained from a woman aged 18-30 years with Graves' hyperthyroidism. The DNA sequence is as follows: TGTGCCAGCAGTTCTGCCAGGCCTTACAATGAGCAGTTCTTC. This gives the protein CASSSARPYNEQFF.